Below, one T cell receptor beta chain is given with its context. Donors sampled were nominally healthy, though unrecorded immune exposures were likely. CDR3 size: 13 residues. CDR1 is ENHRY and CDR2 is SYGVKD in the germline V gene. Trimming at V came to 3 bases and at J to 9 bases, leaving 4 bases not matched to a gene. The data were taken from a study of cytomegalovirus exposure and HLA in healthy donors. Amplification used 60 Vbeta primers and 13 Jbeta primers. TCRdb's table, derived via immunoSEQ multiplex PCR, lists solely in-frame clones and lacks some. The sample has about 200,000 clones, around 85% seen once.

What was sequenced was PBMCs. The clonotype comes from a man aged 45 to 65 in good health and CMV-seronegative. This chain connects TRBV10-3 to TRBJ2-7, with 11 bases matching TRBD2. CDR3 region: CAISELAGDLQYF. DNA of the CDR3: TGTGCCATCAGTGAACTAGCGGGAGATTTGCAGTACTTC.